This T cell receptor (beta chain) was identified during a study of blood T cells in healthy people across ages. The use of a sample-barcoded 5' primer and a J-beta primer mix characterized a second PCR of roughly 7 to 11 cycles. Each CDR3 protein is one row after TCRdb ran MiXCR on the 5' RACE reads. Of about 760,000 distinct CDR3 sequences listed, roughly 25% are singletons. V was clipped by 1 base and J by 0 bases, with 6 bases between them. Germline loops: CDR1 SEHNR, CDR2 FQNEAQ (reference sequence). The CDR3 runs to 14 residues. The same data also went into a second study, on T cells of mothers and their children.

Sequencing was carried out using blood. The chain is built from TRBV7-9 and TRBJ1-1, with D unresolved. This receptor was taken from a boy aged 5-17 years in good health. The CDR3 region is CASSLVSLNTEAFF. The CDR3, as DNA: TGTGCCAGCAGCTTAGTCTCTCTGAACACTGAAGCTTTCTTT.